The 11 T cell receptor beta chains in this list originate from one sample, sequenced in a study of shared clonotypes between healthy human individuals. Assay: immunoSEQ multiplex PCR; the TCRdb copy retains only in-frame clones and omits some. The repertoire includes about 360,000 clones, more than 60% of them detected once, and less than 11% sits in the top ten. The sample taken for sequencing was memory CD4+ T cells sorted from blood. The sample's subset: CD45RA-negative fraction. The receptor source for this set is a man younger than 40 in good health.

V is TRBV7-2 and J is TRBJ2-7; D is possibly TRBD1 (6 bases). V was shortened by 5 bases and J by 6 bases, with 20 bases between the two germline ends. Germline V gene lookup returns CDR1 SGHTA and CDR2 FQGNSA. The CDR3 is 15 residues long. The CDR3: CASSPDRQVLSEQYF. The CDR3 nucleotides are TGTGCCAGCAGCCCTGACAGACAGGTCCTAAGCGAGCAGTACTTC.

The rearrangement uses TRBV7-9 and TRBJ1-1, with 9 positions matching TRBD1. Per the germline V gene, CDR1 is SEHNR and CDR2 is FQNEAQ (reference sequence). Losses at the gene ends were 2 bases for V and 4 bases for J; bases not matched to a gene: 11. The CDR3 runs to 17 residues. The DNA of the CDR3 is TGTGCCAGCAGCTTAACACCGGGACAGGGTATCGCCACTGAAGCTTTCTTT. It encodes CASSLTPGQGIATEAFF.

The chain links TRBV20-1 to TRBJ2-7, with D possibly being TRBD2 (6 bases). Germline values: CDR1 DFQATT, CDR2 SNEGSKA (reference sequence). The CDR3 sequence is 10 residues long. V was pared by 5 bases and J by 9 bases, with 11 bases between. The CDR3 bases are TGCAGTGCTCGGGGGTTTTCGCAGTACTTC. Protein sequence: CSARGFSQYF.

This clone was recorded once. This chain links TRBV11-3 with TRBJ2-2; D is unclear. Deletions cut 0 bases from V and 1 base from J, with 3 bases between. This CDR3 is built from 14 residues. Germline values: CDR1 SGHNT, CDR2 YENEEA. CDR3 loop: CASSLELNTGELFF. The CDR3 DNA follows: TGTGCCAGCAGCTTAGAACTGAACACCGGGGAGCTGTTTTTT.

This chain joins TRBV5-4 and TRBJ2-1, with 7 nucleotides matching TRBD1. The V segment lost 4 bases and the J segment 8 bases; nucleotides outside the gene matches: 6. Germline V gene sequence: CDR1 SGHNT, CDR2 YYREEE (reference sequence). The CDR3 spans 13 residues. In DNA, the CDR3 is TGTGCCAGCAGCCCGAGGGGGCCCTATGAGCAGTTCTTC. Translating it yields CASSPRGPYEQFF. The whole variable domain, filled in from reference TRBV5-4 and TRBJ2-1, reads ETGVTQSPTHLIKTRGQQVTLRCSSQSGHNTVSWYQQALGQGPQFIFQYYREEENGRGNFPPRFSGLQFPNYSSELNVNALELDDSALYLCASSPRGPYEQFFGPGTRLTVL.

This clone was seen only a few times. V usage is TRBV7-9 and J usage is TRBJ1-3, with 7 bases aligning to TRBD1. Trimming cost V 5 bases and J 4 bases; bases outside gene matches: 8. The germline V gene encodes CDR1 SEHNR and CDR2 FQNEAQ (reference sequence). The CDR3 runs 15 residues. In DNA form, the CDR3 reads TGTGCCAGCAGCGCCAGACAGGGATACGGAAACACCATATATTTT. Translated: CASSARQGYGNTIYF.

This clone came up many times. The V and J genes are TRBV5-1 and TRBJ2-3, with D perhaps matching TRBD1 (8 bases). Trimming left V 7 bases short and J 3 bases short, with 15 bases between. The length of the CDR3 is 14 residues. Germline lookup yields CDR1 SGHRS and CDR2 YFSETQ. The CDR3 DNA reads TGCGCCAGCCGGACAGGGAGGGGAACAGATACGCAGTATTTT. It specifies CASRTGRGTDTQYF.

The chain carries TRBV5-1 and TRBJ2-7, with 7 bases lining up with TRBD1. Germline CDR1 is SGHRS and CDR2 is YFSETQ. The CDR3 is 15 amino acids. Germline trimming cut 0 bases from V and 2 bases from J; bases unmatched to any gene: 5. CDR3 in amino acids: CASSLGQGRAYEQYF. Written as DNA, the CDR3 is TGCGCCAGCAGCTTGGGACAGGGTAGGGCCTACGAGCAGTACTTC.

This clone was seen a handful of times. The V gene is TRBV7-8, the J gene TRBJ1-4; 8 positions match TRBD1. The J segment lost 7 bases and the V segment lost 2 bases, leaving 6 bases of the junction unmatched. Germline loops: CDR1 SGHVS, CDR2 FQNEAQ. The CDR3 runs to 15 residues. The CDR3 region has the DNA TGTGCCAGCAGCTTACAGGGGGCGGGGGTTGAAAAACTGTTTTTT. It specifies CASSLQGAGVEKLFF.

CDR3 nucleotide sequence: TGTGCCAGCAGTTTACAGGCCGGGGGGGCCAACGTCCTGACTTTC. Translation: CASSLQAGGANVLTF. V gene TRBV27 combines with J gene TRBJ2-6; no definite D call. V lost 2 bases and J lost 4, with 9 bases in between. The CDR3 covers 15 residues. Germline V lookup: CDR1 MNHEY, CDR2 SMNVEV (reference sequence).

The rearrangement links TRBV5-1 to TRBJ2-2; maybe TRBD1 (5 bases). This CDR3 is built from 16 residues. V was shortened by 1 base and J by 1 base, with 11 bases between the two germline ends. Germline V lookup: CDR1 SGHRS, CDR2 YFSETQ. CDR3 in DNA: TGCGCCAGCAGCTTGAATCAGGGCCTGAACACCGGGGAGCTGTTTTTT. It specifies CASSLNQGLNTGELFF.